These 15 T cell receptor beta chains originate from one sample sequenced in a study of blood T cell repertoires in COVID-19 (dated by TCRdb to about 2020). The library was made by the immunoSEQ multiplex PCR assay. The source is immuneACCESS, and TCRdb retained only in-frame sequences with V and J called. Part of the clones is not carried over; for the studies checked, unresolved V genes explain less than half of this, and the remainder is unexplained. For this sample there are 300,000 to 400,000 clones; more than 70% appear just once. Roughly 6.6% of the sample is in the top ten clones. The specimen sequenced was peripheral blood. These receptors all come from a woman aged 65 to 85 with COVID-19, enrolled during active disease.

The rearrangement links TRBV28 to TRBJ1-4, with 8 bases that match TRBD1. This CDR3 has 17 residues. CDR1 is MDHEN and CDR2 is SYDVKM in the germline V gene. J gave up 2 bases and V 10 bases, and 15 bases lay outside the gene matches. CDR3 loop: CAISGQGGVRTNEKLFF. DNA for the CDR3: TGTGCCATCTCCGGACAGGGAGGCGTCCGGACTAATGAAAAACTGTTTTTT.

The rearrangement uses TRBV24-1 and TRBJ1-4; tentatively, D is TRBD1 (5 bases). Looked up from germline, CDR1 is KGHDR and CDR2 is SFDVKD. The CDR3 covers 12 residues. V was trimmed by 11 bases and J by 5 bases, leaving 11 bases between them. The CDR3, as DNA: TGTGCCAGGAACAGGAAAAATGAAAAACTGTTTTTT. Its protein product is CARNRKNEKLFF.

CDR3 in amino acids: CASSTIAGVQETQYF. CDR3 sequence (DNA): TGTGCCAGCAGCACTATAGCGGGGGTGCAAGAGACCCAGTACTTC. This chain joins TRBV28 and TRBJ2-5; 9 nucleotides agree with TRBD2. CDR1 MDHEN and CDR2 SYDVKM come from the germline V gene. The CDR3 loop spans 15 amino acids. V lost 6 bases and J lost 2; bases outside the gene matches: 7.

The rearrangement joins TRBV12-5 to TRBJ1-2, with D maybe TRBD1 (6 bases). CDR1 and CDR2 from the germline V gene are LGHNT and FRNRAP. The V gene lost 1 base and the J gene lost 5 bases, with 17 bases spanning the gap. The CDR3 is 16 residues long. For the CDR3, the DNA is TGTGCTAGTGGTTTGGCGGGACACAACATCCTTTATGGCTACACCTTC. It yields the protein CASGLAGHNILYGYTF.

This clone was seen just once. The same CDR3 arises from other DNA sequences in this sample as well. The rearrangement joins TRBV5-4 to TRBJ2-7; tentatively, D is TRBD1 (6 bases). The CDR3 contains 15 residues. Germline V gene lookup returns CDR1 SGHNT and CDR2 YYREEE (reference sequence). Trimming shortened V by 4 bases and J by 2 bases, and 16 bases separated the two germline ends. The CDR3 loop is CASSDTGTPPYEQYF. DNA for the CDR3: TGTGCCAGCAGCGACACCGGGACACCGCCCTACGAGCAGTACTTC.

V is TRBV6-6 and J is TRBJ1-1; 8 positions agree with TRBD1. CDR1 and CDR2 (germline): MNHNY, SVGAGI (reference sequence). Unmatched junction bases numbered 5, after V lost 2 bases and J lost 0 bases. This CDR3 comprises 16 residues. The CDR3 nucleotides read TGTGCCAGCAGTTACCCCGGGACAGGTTTGAACACTGAAGCTTTCTTT. This gives the protein CASSYPGTGLNTEAFF.

The J gene is TRBJ2-7, the V gene TRBV11-2; D is undetermined. The CDR3 length is 12 residues. Germline assignment: CDR1 SGHAT and CDR2 FQNNGV. V gave up 5 bases and J gave up 4 bases, with 9 bases separating them. As DNA, the CDR3 is TGTGCCAGCAGCGAGGCGCAATACGAGCAGTACTTC. It encodes CASSEAQYEQYF. The whole variable domain, remainder taken from reference TRBV11-2 and TRBJ2-7, is EAGVAQSPRYKIIEKRQSVAFWCNPISGHATLYWYQQILGQGPKLLIQFQNNGVVDDSQLPKDRFSAERLKGVDSTLKIQPAKLEDSAVYLCASSEAQYEQYFGPGTRLTVT.

The rearrangement joins TRBV7-2 to TRBJ1-1; D is unresolved. This CDR3 has 13 residues. The V gene's germline CDR1 is SGHTA and CDR2 FQGNSA. Trimming left V 4 bases short and J 7 bases short, with 13 bases between. CDR3 in DNA: TGTGCCAGCAGCTCCTGGAGCACCCTTGAAGCTTTCTTT. Encoded protein: CASSSWSTLEAFF.

The chain has TRBV2 and TRBJ1-3; weak D call: TRBD1 (6 bases). This CDR3 is 16 amino acids long. V was clipped by 0 bases and J by 2 bases, with 11 bases between them. CDR1 and CDR2 (germline): SNHLY, FYNNEI. CDR3 nucleotide sequence: TGTGCCAGCAGTGAAGCTACAGGGCCGGCTGGAAACACCATATATTTT. It translates to CASSEATGPAGNTIYF.

The V gene is TRBV19, the J gene TRBJ1-5; TRBD1 aligns across 7 bases. There are 18 residues in the CDR3. In germline, CDR1 is LNHDA, CDR2 SQIVND (reference sequence). The trim removed 7 bases at V and 4 bases at J, leaving 19 bases unmatched. This CDR3 is CASNKAGETGPINQPQHF. In DNA, the CDR3 is TGTGCCAGTAACAAGGCAGGTGAGACAGGGCCAATTAATCAGCCCCAGCATTTT.

With regard to this clone: Other nucleotide sequences from this sample produce the same CDR3. The chain couples TRBV3-1 (or the pseudogene TRBV3-2) to TRBJ2-5; D may be TRBD2 (5 bases). CDR1 and CDR2 (germline): LGHDT, YNNKEL (reference sequence). The CDR3 runs 13 residues. With 0 bases removed from V and 5 bases from J, the gap between germline ends came to 7 bases. The CDR3 bases are TGTGCCAGCAGCCAAGACCCGGGGGAGACCCAGTACTTC. This gives the protein CASSQDPGETQYF.

In regard to this clone: The sample has other DNA sequences that encode this CDR3 too. The V call is TRBV7-2, the J call TRBJ1-1; 9 nucleotides align to TRBD1. V lost 5 bases, J lost 2 bases, and 3 bases stayed unmatched. Germline V lookup: CDR1 SGHTA, CDR2 FQGNSA. The CDR3 is 14 residues long. The CDR3 sequence: CASSPQGANTEAFF. The CDR3 coding sequence is TGTGCCAGCAGCCCACAGGGGGCTAACACTGAAGCTTTCTTT. Using reference TRBV7-2 and TRBJ1-1 for the parts outside the CDR3, the full variable domain is GAGVSQSPSNKVTEKGKDVELRCDPISGHTALYWYRQSLGQGLEFLIYFQGNSAPDKSGLPSDRFSAERTGGSVSTLTIQRTQQEDSAVYLCASSPQGANTEAFFGQGTRLTVV.

The chain couples TRBV5-1 to TRBJ2-3; D may be TRBD2 (6 bases). V lost 5 bases and J lost 4, with 8 bases in between. The CDR3 extends over 12 amino acids. The V gene's germline CDR1 is SGHRS and CDR2 YFSETQ. CDR3 sequence reads: CASSGEADTQYF. CDR3 sequence (DNA): TGCGCCAGCAGTGGGGAGGCAGATACGCAGTATTTT.

This chain links TRBV18 with TRBJ1-1; tentatively, D is TRBD1 (5 bases). CDR1 is KGHSH and CDR2 is LQKENI in the germline V gene. The CDR3 is made up of 15 amino acids. V was shortened by 2 bases and J by 0 bases, with 10 bases between the two germline ends. The CDR3 nucleotides are TGTGCCAGCTCACCAAATCAGGGTCTGAACACTGAAGCTTTCTTT. It is translated as CASSPNQGLNTEAFF.

This rearrangement joins TRBV28 to TRBJ1-1; no clear D gene. This CDR3 spans 15 amino acids. Trimming cost V 2 bases and J 3 bases, with 13 bases left between them. CDR1 and CDR2 (germline): MDHEN, SYDVKM. The CDR3 DNA follows: TGTGCCAGCAGTTTAACCGGGGAGCTTGACACTGAAGCTTTCTTT. It encodes CASSLTGELDTEAFF.